This TCR beta chain was profiled in a study of cytomegalovirus exposure and HLA in healthy donors. To note about this clone: Its antigen is currently unknown.

V gave up 0 bases and J gave up 3 bases, with 12 bases separating them. The CDR3 contains 15 residues. CDR1 is SGHRS, CDR2 YFSETQ, per germline. Use of 60 Vbeta and 13 Jbeta primers characterized the PCR. Generated by immunoSEQ multiplex PCR, the TCRdb table keeps only in-frame clones and is missing some. The sample records 68,000 or so clones, roughly 77% being singletons. Study-wide results and limits: The availability of immune exposure information extended only to CMV serostatus. An analysis that was carried out later associated some 17,000 TCR beta sequences with HLA alleles at 0.05 false discovery rate. Later analysis associated a missense DCLRE1C variant with TCR beta V- and J-gene trimming. Most observed TCR sequences were rare, whereas some public TCRs were detected in many donors.

The sequence came from a woman aged 25-40 years in good health and CMV-seronegative. The V and J genes are TRBV5-1 and TRBJ1-2; D call uncertain. Sequencing was carried out using PBMCs. The CDR3 coding sequence is TGCGCCAGCAGCTTGGCCCTCAGTTCAGACTATGGCTACACCTTC. Translated: CASSLALSSDYGYTF.